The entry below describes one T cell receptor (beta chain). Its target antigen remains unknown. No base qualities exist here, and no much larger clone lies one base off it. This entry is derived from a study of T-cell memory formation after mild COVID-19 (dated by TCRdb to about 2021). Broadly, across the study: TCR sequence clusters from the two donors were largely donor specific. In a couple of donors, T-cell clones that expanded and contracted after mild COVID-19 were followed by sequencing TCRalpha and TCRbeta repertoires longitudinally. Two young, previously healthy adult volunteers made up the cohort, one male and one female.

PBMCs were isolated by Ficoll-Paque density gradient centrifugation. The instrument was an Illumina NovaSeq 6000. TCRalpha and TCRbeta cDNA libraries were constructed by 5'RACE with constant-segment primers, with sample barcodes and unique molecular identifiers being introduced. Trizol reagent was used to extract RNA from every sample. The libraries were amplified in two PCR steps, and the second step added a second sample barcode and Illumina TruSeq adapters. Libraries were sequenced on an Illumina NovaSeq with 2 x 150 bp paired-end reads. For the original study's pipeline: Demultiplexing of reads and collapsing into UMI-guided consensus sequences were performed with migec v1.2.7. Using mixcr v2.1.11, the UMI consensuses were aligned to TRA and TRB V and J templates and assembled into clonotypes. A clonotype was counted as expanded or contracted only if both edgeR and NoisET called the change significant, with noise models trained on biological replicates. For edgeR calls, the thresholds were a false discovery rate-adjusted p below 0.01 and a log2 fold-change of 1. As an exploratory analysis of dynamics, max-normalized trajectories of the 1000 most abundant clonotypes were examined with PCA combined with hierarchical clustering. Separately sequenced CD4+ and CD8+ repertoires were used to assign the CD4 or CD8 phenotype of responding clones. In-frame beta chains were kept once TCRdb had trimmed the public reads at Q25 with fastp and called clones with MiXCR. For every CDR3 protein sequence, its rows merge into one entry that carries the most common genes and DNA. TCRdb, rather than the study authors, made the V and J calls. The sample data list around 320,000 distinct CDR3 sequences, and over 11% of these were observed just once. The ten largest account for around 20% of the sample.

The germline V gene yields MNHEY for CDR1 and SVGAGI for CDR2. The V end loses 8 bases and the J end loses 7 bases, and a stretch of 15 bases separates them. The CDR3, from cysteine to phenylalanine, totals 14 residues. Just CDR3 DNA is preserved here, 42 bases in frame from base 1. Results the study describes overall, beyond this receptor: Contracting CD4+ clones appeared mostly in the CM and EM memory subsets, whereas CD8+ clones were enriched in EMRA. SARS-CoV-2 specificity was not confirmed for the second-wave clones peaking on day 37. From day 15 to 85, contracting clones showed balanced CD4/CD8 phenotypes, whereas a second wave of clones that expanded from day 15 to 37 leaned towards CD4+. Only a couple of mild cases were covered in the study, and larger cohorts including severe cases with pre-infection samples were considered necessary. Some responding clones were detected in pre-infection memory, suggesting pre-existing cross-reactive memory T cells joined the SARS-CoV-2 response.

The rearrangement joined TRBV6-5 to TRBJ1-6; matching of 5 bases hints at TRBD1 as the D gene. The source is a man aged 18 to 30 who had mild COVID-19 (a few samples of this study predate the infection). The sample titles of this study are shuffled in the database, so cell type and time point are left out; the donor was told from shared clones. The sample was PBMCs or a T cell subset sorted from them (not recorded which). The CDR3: CASAQGGDNSPLHF. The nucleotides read TGTGCCAGCGCCCAGGGAGGTGACAATTCACCCCTCCACTTT.